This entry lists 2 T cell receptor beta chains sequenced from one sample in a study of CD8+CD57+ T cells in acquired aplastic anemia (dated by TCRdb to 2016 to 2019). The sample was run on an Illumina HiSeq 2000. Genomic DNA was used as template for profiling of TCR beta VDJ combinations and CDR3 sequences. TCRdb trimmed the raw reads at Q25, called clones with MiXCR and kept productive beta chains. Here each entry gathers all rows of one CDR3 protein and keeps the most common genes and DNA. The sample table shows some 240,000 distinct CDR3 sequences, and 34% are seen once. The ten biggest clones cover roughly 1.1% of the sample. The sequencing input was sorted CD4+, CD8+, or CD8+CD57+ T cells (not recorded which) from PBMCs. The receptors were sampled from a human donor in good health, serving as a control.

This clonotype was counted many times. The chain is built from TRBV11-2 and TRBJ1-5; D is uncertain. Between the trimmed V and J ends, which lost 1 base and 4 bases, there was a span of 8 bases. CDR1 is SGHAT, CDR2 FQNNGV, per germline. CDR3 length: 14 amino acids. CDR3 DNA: TGTGCCAGCAGCTTAGGTCCACTTAATCAGCCCCAGCATTTT. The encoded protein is CASSLGPLNQPQHF.

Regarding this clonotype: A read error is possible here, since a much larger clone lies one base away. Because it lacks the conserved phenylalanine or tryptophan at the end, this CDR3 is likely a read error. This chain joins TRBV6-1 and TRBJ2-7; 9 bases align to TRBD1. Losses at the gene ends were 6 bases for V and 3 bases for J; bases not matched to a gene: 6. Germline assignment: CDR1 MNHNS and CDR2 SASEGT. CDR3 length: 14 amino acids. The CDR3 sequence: CASRRQTGGYEQYL. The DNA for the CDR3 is TGTGCCAGCAGAAGACAGACAGGGGGCTACGAGCAGTACCTC.